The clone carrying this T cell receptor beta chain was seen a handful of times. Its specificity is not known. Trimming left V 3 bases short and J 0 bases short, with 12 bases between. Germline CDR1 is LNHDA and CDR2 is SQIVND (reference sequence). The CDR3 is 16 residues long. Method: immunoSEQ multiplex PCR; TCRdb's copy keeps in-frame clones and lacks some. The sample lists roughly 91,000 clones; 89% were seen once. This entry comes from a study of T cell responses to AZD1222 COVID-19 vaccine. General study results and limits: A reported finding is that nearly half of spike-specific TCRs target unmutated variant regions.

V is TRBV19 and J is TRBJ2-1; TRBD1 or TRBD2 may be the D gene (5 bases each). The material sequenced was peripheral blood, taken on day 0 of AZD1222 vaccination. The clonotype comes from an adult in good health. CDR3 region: CASSIGWGSSYNEQFF. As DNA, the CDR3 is TGTGCCAGTAGTATCGGTTGGGGGAGCTCCTACAATGAGCAGTTCTTC.